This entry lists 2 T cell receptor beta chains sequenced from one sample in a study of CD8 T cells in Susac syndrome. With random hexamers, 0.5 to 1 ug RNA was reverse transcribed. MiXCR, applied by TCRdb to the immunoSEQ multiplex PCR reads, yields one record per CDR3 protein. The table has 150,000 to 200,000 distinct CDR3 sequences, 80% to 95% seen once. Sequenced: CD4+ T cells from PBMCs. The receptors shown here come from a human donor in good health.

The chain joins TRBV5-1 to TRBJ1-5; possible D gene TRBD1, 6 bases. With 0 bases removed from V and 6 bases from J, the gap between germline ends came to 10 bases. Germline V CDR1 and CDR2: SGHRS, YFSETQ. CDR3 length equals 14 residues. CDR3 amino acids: CASSLDGGGQPQHF. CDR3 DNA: TGCGCCAGCAGCTTGGACGGGGGCGGTCAGCCCCAGCATTTT.

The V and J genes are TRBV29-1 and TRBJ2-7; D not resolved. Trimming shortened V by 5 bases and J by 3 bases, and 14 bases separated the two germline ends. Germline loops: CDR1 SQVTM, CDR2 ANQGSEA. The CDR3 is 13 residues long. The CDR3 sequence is CSVMSLEDYEQYF. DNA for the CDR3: TGCAGCGTTATGAGCCTTGAGGACTACGAGCAGTACTTC.